The 11 T cell receptor beta chains presented below share a single source sample, sequenced in a study of beta chain features in type 1 diabetes. Investigators reverse transcribed all isolated RNA, so they sequenced expressed TCRB transcripts. Assay used: immunoSEQ multiplex PCR; TCRdb lists only in-frame clones, some missing. The table lists under 400,000 clones, approximately 12% of them singletons. Sample: naive CD4+ T cells from blood. The receptors stem from a man aged 18 to 29 in good health.

This clone has a handful of counts. This chain links TRBV29-1 with TRBJ1-2; TRBD1 matches at 7 bases. The trim removed 8 bases at V and 7 bases at J, leaving 7 bases unmatched. CDR3 size: 11 residues. Per germline, CDR1 SQVTM and CDR2 ANQGSEA. CDR3 in amino acids: CSTGEGAGYTF. The CDR3 nucleotides are TGCAGCACGGGAGAGGGGGCTGGCTACACCTTC. The full variable domain, in which reference TRBV29-1 and TRBJ1-2 provide the parts outside the CDR3, is SAVISQKPSRDICQRGTSLTIQCQVDSQVTMMFWYRQQPGQSLTLIATANQGSEATYESGFVIDKFPISRPNLTFSTLTVSNMSPEDSSIYLCSTGEGAGYTFGSGTRLTVV.

V is TRBV5-1 and J is TRBJ2-7; 7 positions agree with TRBD1. V was clipped by 2 bases and J by 2 bases; unmatched bases: 10. The CDR3 spans 16 residues. Looked up from germline, CDR1 is SGHRS and CDR2 is YFSETQ. The CDR3, as DNA: TGCGCCAGCAGCTTTTTTTCACGACAGGGCGCCTACGAGCAGTACTTC. This translates into CASSFFSRQGAYEQYF. Using reference TRBV5-1 and TRBJ2-7 for the parts outside the CDR3, the full variable domain is KAGVTQTPRYLIKTRGQQVTLSCSPISGHRSVSWYQQTPGQGLQFLFEYFSETQRNKGNFPGRFSGRQFSNSRSEMNVSTLELGDSALYLCASSFFSRQGAYEQYFGPGTRLTVT.

The chain couples TRBV29-1 to TRBJ1-4; D might be TRBD1 (5 bases). CDR3 length equals 13 residues. Trimming pared 4 bases from V and 4 bases from J, leaving 10 bases between. The V gene's germline CDR1 is SQVTM and CDR2 ANQGSEA. The chain's CDR3 is CSVGSGVNEKLFF. The CDR3 bases are TGCAGCGTTGGGTCGGGGGTTAATGAAAAACTGTTTTTT.

In this sample, this clone turned up a few times. V gene TRBV5-6 combines with J gene TRBJ1-5, with D uncertain. CDR1 and CDR2 from the germline V gene are SGHDT and YYEEEE. Trimming cost V 0 bases and J 7 bases, with 14 bases left between them. The CDR3 runs to 15 residues. CDR3 DNA: TGTGCCAGCAGCTTGGCTTCGGGAGCTGTACAGCCCCAGCATTTT. This sequence encodes CASSLASGAVQPQHF.

The chain carries TRBV5-4 and TRBJ2-2; the match to TRBD1 covers 7 bases. CDR1 and CDR2 from the germline V gene are SGHNT and YYREEE (reference sequence). Trimming cost V 6 bases and J 2 bases; bases outside gene matches: 4. The CDR3 is made up of 14 amino acids. The CDR3 bases are TGTGCCAGCACGGGACAGATAAACACCGGGGAGCTGTTTTTT. Protein product: CASTGQINTGELFF.

The J gene is TRBJ1-5, the V gene TRBV5-8; D uncertain. Trimming removed 1 base at V and 3 bases at J, with 8 bases between. The V gene's germline CDR1 is SGHTS and CDR2 YDEGEE. CDR3 size: 14 residues. The CDR3 region has the DNA TGTGCCAGCAGCTTGTTCGGGTACAATCAGCCCCAGCATTTT. Amino acid sequence: CASSLFGYNQPQHF.

The table lists this clone with a few counts. This chain uses TRBV4-2 with TRBJ2-3, with D tentatively TRBD2 (5 bases). Trimming pared 1 base from V and 0 bases from J, leaving 14 bases between. CDR3 length equals 17 residues. Per the germline V gene, CDR1 is LGHNA and CDR2 is YNFKEQ. The CDR3 DNA sequence: TGTGCCAGCAGCCAAGCCCCGAGCGGTACTAGCACAGATACGCAGTATTTT. Its protein product is CASSQAPSGTSTDTQYF.

The chain joins TRBV7-2 to TRBJ2-7; D remains unclear. V was shortened by 1 base and J by 2 bases, with 9 bases between the two germline ends. Germline V lookup: CDR1 SGHTA, CDR2 FQGNSA. The CDR3 contains 14 residues. CDR3 protein: CASSLVHDTYEQYF. The CDR3 DNA follows: TGTGCCAGCAGCTTAGTTCACGACACCTACGAGCAGTACTTC.

This clone was recorded a few times. The V call is TRBV7-2, the J call TRBJ2-7, with D tentatively TRBD1 (6 bases). The germline V gene has CDR1 SGHTA and CDR2 FQGNSA. V gave up 3 bases and J gave up 5 bases, with 8 bases separating them. The CDR3 has 12 amino acids. The CDR3 spells CASSFQGNEQYF. CDR3 nucleotide sequence: TGTGCCAGCAGCTTTCAGGGGAACGAGCAGTACTTC.

This chain uses TRBV7-2 with TRBJ2-5; 9 bases are a match to TRBD1. The trim removed 4 bases at V and 1 base at J, leaving 4 bases unmatched. Germline V lookup: CDR1 SGHTA, CDR2 FQGNSA. This CDR3 region has 15 residues. CDR3 coding DNA: TGTGCCAGCAGCTCCCACAGGGGGCCCCAAGAGACCCAGTACTTC. Residues: CASSSHRGPQETQYF.

This clone was observed a few times. The chain links TRBV4-2 to TRBJ2-5, with 7 bases matching TRBD2. The ends lost 0 bases at V and 2 bases at J; junction bases unmatched: 3. This CDR3 contains 15 residues. The germline V gene encodes CDR1 LGHNA and CDR2 YNFKEQ. The CDR3 reads CASSQEGDYQETQYF. The CDR3 DNA reads as TGTGCCAGCAGCCAAGAAGGGGACTATCAAGAGACCCAGTACTTC.